A single sample gave rise to the 13 T cell receptor beta chains below, sequenced in a study of T-cell memory formation after mild COVID-19. TCRdb itself ran the 5' RACE reads through MiXCR, one entry per CDR3 protein. The profile shows more than 25,000 distinct CDR3 sequences, roughly 7.4% of them singletons. Sequenced sample: PBMCs or a T cell subset sorted from them (not recorded which). The receptors derive from an adult woman who had mild COVID-19 (a few samples of this study predate the infection). Cell type and time point are not known.

This clonotype was detected ten times or more. The chain links TRBV29-1 to TRBJ2-1; D might be TRBD1 or TRBD2, each matching 5 bases. Germline V CDR1 and CDR2: SQVTM, ANQGSEA. Trimming shortened V by 0 bases and J by 0 bases, and 15 bases separated the two germline ends. The CDR3 is 17 residues long. The chain's CDR3 is CSVEDLRDRPSYNEQFF. The CDR3 DNA reads as TGCAGCGTTGAAGATCTTCGGGACCGCCCCTCCTACAATGAGCAGTTCTTC.

This clonotype was seen at least ten times. The V call is TRBV6-5, the J call TRBJ2-7; weak D call: TRBD2 (5 bases). The germline V gene encodes CDR1 MNHEY and CDR2 SVGAGI. This CDR3 has 12 residues. Trimming left V 6 bases short and J 5 bases short, with 11 bases between. CDR3 sequence (DNA): TGTGCCAGCAGCTTCGCGGGCCACGAGCAGTACTTC. It specifies CASSFAGHEQYF.

This clonotype occurred many times. The chain couples TRBV7-3 to TRBJ2-7, with 7 nucleotides matching TRBD1. Germline-derived CDR1 and CDR2 are SGHTA and FQGTGA. With 3 bases clipped from V and 3 bases from J, the junction kept 2 bases outside the gene matches. CDR3 size: 13 residues. The CDR3 nucleotides are TGTGCCAGCAGCTTGAGGGACAGCTACGAGCAGTACTTC. Translating it yields CASSLRDSYEQYF.

This clonotype was observed at least ten times. V and J are TRBV7-7 and TRBJ2-2; D possibly corresponds to TRBD1 (6 bases). The CDR3 sequence is 14 residues long. Per the germline V gene, CDR1 is SSHAT and CDR2 is FNYEAQ (reference sequence). V was pared by 10 bases and J by 1 base, with 13 bases between. CDR3 nucleotide sequence: TGTGCCATCGTCCCACAGGGGAACACCGGGGAGCTGTTTTTT. This gives the protein CAIVPQGNTGELFF.

This clonotype was detected many times. V and J are TRBV12-3 or TRBV12-4 and TRBJ2-1, with 7 bases identical to TRBD1. Trimming cost V 7 bases and J 3 bases; bases outside gene matches: 9. This CDR3 spans 15 amino acids. The CDR3 here is CASTRPGQIYNEQFF. CDR3 DNA sequence: TGTGCCAGCACCCGGCCGGGACAGATCTACAATGAGCAGTTCTTC.

This clonotype was observed at least ten times. This sequence joins TRBV5-1 and TRBJ2-1; the match to TRBD2 covers 10 bases. This CDR3 comprises 18 residues. V shed 3 bases, J shed 7 bases, and the junction held 16 bases outside the gene matches. CDR1 is SGHRS, CDR2 YFSETQ, per germline. The CDR3 region is CASSSPKRPGLAWNEQFF. Written as DNA, the CDR3 is TGCGCCAGCAGCTCCCCTAAAAGGCCGGGACTAGCGTGGAATGAGCAGTTCTTC.

This clonotype has ten or more counts. The V and J genes are TRBV5-1 and TRBJ2-1, with 12 bases lining up with TRBD2. Germline lookup yields CDR1 SGHRS and CDR2 YFSETQ. With 7 bases clipped from V and 9 bases from J, the junction kept 5 bases outside the gene matches. This CDR3 is 13 amino acids long. CDR3 nucleotides: TGCGCCAGCTACGAACTAGCGGGGGGTGAGCAGTTCTTC. As protein: CASYELAGGEQFF. Drawing the rest from reference TRBV5-1 and TRBJ2-1, the complete variable domain is KAGVTQTPRYLIKTRGQQVTLSCSPISGHRSVSWYQQTPGQGLQFLFEYFSETQRNKGNFPGRFSGRQFSNSRSEMNVSTLELGDSALYLCASYELAGGEQFFGPGTRLTVL.

This clonotype has a count of ten or more. The J gene is TRBJ1-6, the V gene TRBV5-1; no reliable D call. Germline values: CDR1 SGHRS, CDR2 YFSETQ. CDR3 length: 14 residues. The V gene lost 0 bases and the J gene lost 5 bases, with 6 bases spanning the gap. The CDR3 sequence: CASSLGQNNSPLHF. The CDR3 bases are TGCGCCAGCAGCTTGGGCCAGAATAATTCACCCCTCCACTTT.

This clonotype was detected many times. V gene TRBV7-2 combines with J gene TRBJ2-7; no firm D call. Between the trimmed V and J ends, which lost 1 base and 6 bases, there was a span of 19 bases. The CDR3 has 16 residues. The germline V gene encodes CDR1 SGHTA and CDR2 FQGNSA. In DNA, the CDR3 is TGTGCCAGCAGCTTAGAGGCTGCTTTGAGACCGGGCGAGCAGTACTTC. Its protein is CASSLEAALRPGEQYF.

The V and J genes are TRBV19 and TRBJ2-5; D remains ambiguous. The V end was cut by 6 bases, the J end by 1 base, with 15 bases between. CDR3 length: 15 residues. CDR1 is LNHDA and CDR2 is SQIVND in the germline V gene (reference sequence). CDR3 protein: CASSMRYTRQETQYF. The CDR3 DNA is TGTGCCAGTAGCATGCGGTATACTCGCCAAGAGACCCAGTACTTC. Combining the CDR3 with reference TRBV19 and TRBJ2-5 gives the whole variable domain DGGITQSPKYLFRKEGQNVTLSCEQNLNHDAMYWYRQDPGQGLRLIYYSQIVNDFQKGDIAEGYSVSREKKESFPLTVTSAQKNPTAFYLCASSMRYTRQETQYFGPGTRLLVL.

At least ten counts were recorded for this clonotype. This chain links TRBV27 with TRBJ1-1, with D tentatively TRBD1 (6 bases). The V gene's germline CDR1 is MNHEY and CDR2 SMNVEV (reference sequence). The CDR3 contains 14 residues. V was shortened by 5 bases and J by 0 bases, with 10 bases between the two germline ends. The CDR3 loop is CASSPHRVNTEAFF. The CDR3, as DNA: TGTGCCAGCAGTCCGCACAGGGTGAACACTGAAGCTTTCTTT.

The rearrangement uses TRBV5-1 and TRBJ2-5, with D tentatively TRBD2 (6 bases). CDR1 SGHRS and CDR2 YFSETQ come from the germline V gene. Trimming took off 7 bases at V and 7 bases at J, with 20 bases between the two ends. This CDR3 has 14 amino acids. CDR3 region: CASFDSAGPGTQYF. The CDR3 coding sequence is TGCGCCAGCTTCGACTCTGCGGGGCCGGGGACCCAGTACTTC.

There are many counts of this clonotype. This chain links TRBV5-1 with TRBJ1-1; 8 bases align to TRBD1. The CDR3 is 16 residues long. Germline V CDR1 and CDR2: SGHRS, YFSETQ. With V trimmed by 1 base and J by 1 base, 6 bases remained unmatched. This CDR3 reads CASSLFDRGGNTEAFF. The CDR3 nucleotides read TGCGCCAGCAGCTTGTTCGACAGGGGTGGGAACACTGAAGCTTTCTTT.